Listed below are T cell receptor beta chains from one sample, sequenced in a study of regulatory T cells in long-lasting Graves disease. In TCRdb, the multiplex PCR reads were re-called with MiXCR into one record per CDR3 protein. The table shows 250,000 to 300,000 distinct CDR3 sequences, with approximately 20% occurring only once. These data also formed part of another study, on T cells in Graves' hyperthyroidism and ophthalmopathy.

Sample: peripheral blood mononuclear cells (PBMCs), taken at new diagnosis, from a patient treated with antithyroid drugs. These receptors were obtained from a woman in her twenties or thirties with Graves disease. Each CDR3 is given with its conserved first and last residue. D genes are given only for firm matches. Size values are once, few and many counts, or a class for expanded clones, and some rows have none.

clone_size d_call v_call cdr3_aa
many TRBD1 TRBV7-9 CASSSDRNLQPQHF
many NA TRBV12-3/TRBV12-4 CASSPRTAPQETQYF
many NA TRBV7-9 CASSLQGGVTEAFF
many TRBD1 TRBV29-1 CSVDKSGTVFGYTF
few NA TRBV29-1 CSVITGSEEAFF
many NA TRBV19 CATQGRSYEQYF
many NA TRBV6-1 CASRPDRIEQFF
many NA TRBV6-1 CASRTDSRAFF
many NA TRBV5-6 CASSLAGYSNQPQHF
many NA TRBV20-1 CSAKRDGLAKNIQYF
many NA TRBV20-1 CSARGSGTEVYEQYF
few NA TRBV6-4 CASRPRETTHRYGYTF
NA NA TRBV15 CATTEGLDNQPQHF
many TRBD2 TRBV9 CASSSIAGLTDTQYF
many TRBD1 TRBV20-1 CSASDPGQITGELFF
many NA TRBV18 CASSPLAAINTQYF
many NA TRBV7-9 CASSLYGRGNNTEAFF
many TRBD1 TRBV20-1 CSAPTGGGNTIYF
many NA TRBV6-1 CASSTRTTSYEQYF
many TRBD1 TRBV12-3/TRBV12-4 CASRGQGAGSYEQYF
many NA TRBV5-6 CASSLPDLSSEAFF
many TRBD1 TRBV20-1 CSAPTPGQYTEAFF
NA NA TRBV2 CASTGSGLINQPQHF
many NA TRBV9 CASSTHGGGDTQYF
many NA TRBV12-3/TRBV12-4 CASASNTGELFF
many TRBD1 TRBV18 CASHSGQGRTEAFF
many NA TRBV20-1 CSAVVGPYEQYF
many NA TRBV2 CASRPRTVLGNTIYF
many TRBD2 TRBV7-2 CASRPGGGDTQYF
many TRBD1 TRBV6-1 CASSGRDRPSGYTF
NA NA TRBV11-2 CASSPPLGRTSTDTQYF
many TRBD1 TRBV7-9 CAGSLGPGQYTEAFF
NA NA TRBV19 CASSILAENYGYTF
few TRBD1 TRBV6-5 CASSYAGQGASGANVLTF
few TRBD1 TRBV14 CASSLSGTGAPYGYTF
few NA TRBV6-1 CASDGGRGPPYEQYF
many NA TRBV5-4 CASSPGRIRRGYTF
many NA TRBV27 CASSLGAGTYEQYF
many NA TRBV15 CATSRAGRSDNQPQHF
many NA TRBV10-3 CAIRRGNNQPQHF
NA NA TRBV20-1 CSGRGRPNTEAFF
many TRBD2 TRBV7-2 CASSLGTSGGPGTQYF
NA TRBD2 TRBV3-1 CASSQDILAGEGEQFF
many NA TRBV7-3 CASSLKYTGELFF
NA NA TRBV19 CASSIAGGGYTF